Included here is one TCR beta chain sequence, with context. Its antigen is unknown. This sample stems from a study of T-cell memory formation after mild COVID-19. Whole-study context: TCR clusters were mostly donor specific. Study conclusions and caveats: The study detected some responding clones in pre-infection memory, suggesting cross-reactive memory joined. The study found contracting CD4+ clones mainly in CM and EM and contracting CD8+ clones in EMRA.

Germline CDR1 SGDLS, CDR2 YYNGEE. The ends were cut back, 0 bases at V and 0 bases at J, with 6 bases in the middle. This CDR3 is 14 amino acids long. It was 5'RACE with constant-segment primers that produced the TCR alpha and TCR beta cDNA libraries, which carried sample barcodes and UMIs. TCRdb re-derived calls from the 5' RACE reads in MiXCR, one entry per CDR3 protein. The data contain roughly 480,000 distinct CDR3 sequences, around a quarter of them singletons. The receptor's source is an adult woman who had mild COVID-19 (a few samples of this study predate the infection). Cell type and time point are not known. The sample was PBMCs or a T cell subset sorted from them (not recorded which). This rearrangement joins TRBV9 to TRBJ1-2; D is unclear. CDR3 nucleotides: TGTGCCAGCAGCGTAGGGTTAGCTAACTATGGCTACACCTTC. Translated: CASSVGLANYGYTF. The complete variable domain, with remaining parts taken from reference TRBV9 and TRBJ1-2, reads DSGVTQTPKHLITATGQRVTLRCSPRSGDLSVYWYQQSLDQGLQFLIQYYNGEERAKGNILERFSAQQFPDLHSELNLSSLELGDSALYFCASSVGLANYGYTFGSGTRLTVV.